This T cell receptor (beta chain) was observed in a study of shared clonotypes between healthy human individuals. Whole-study context: Donors, aged 18 to 49, were a couple of women and three men. Each donor contributed plates that comprised three CD4 naive, three CD4 memory, two CD8 naive and one CD8 memory.

Sequencing was performed with immunoSEQ multiplex PCR; in TCRdb, only in-frame clones are kept and a portion is missing. The data contain over a million clones, around 98.5% of them singletons. With regard to this clone: Its antigen is undetermined.

Study-level points and caveats: Blood was the sole source, and tissue repertoires probably differ. Donor scarcity curtailed the genetic and exposure-history diversity represented herein.

Germline assignment: CDR1 MDHEN and CDR2 SYDVKM. The CDR3 is 16 residues long. Trimming took 5 bases from V and 0 from J, leaving 14 bases between them. The chain has TRBV28 and TRBJ1-5, with D hard to call. This sequence was found in a man under 40 in good health. The sample was naive CD4+ T cells sorted from blood. Subset indicated: CD45RA+ positively selected. The chain's CDR3 is CASSLRQVYSNQPQHF. DNA of the CDR3: TGTGCCAGCAGTCTCCGACAAGTCTATAGCAATCAGCCCCAGCATTTT.